Reported below is one TCR beta chain. Its specificity is unknown. This sample is part of a study of CD8 T cells in ankylosing spondylitis. Study-level points and caveats: A TCR beta motif made of eight highly homologous variants seemed typical of ankylosing spondylitis blood. Disease-linked clones displayed a CD8+ phenotype and appeared relatively rarely in peripheral blood. Reactive arthritis synovial fluid and blood were previously reported to contain some motif variants. Reports say disease-linked clones showed up significantly more in matched ankylosing spondylitis synovial fluid.

V lost 6 bases to trimming and J lost 3 bases, with 17 bases between them. The CDR3 consists of 15 residues. Looked up from germline, CDR1 is SGHTA and CDR2 is FQGNSA. Libraries of TCR beta came from quantitative 5'-RACE with molecular barcodes. TCRdb recomputed calls from the 5' RACE reads with MiXCR, one row per CDR3 protein. Of fewer than 500,000 distinct CDR3 sequences in the sample, around 22% were seen once. The sample taken for sequencing was blood, either unsorted or a sorted T cell fraction (not recorded which). The receptor's source is a male donor with ankylosing spondylitis. The chain recombines TRBV7-2 with TRBJ1-1; a weak D match, TRBD1 (5 bases). This chain's CDR3 is CASSTTGGGDTEAFF. The DNA for the CDR3 is TGTGCCAGCAGTACTACTGGGGGAGGGGACACTGAAGCTTTCTTT. Together with reference TRBV7-2 and TRBJ1-1, the CDR3 gives the full variable domain: GAGVSQSPSNKVTEKGKDVELRCDPISGHTALYWYRQSLGQGLEFLIYFQGNSAPDKSGLPSDRFSAERTGGSVSTLTIQRTQQEDSAVYLCASSTTGGGDTEAFFGQGTRLTVV.